One sample yielded the 18 T cell receptor beta chains listed below, sequenced in a study of cytomegalovirus exposure and HLA in healthy donors. PCR amplification relied on 60 Vbeta primers (plus 13 Jbeta primers). Repertoires were generated with immunoSEQ multiplex PCR, while TCRdb's copy carries only in-frame clones and drops some. The sample lists about 160,000 clones, approximately 76% occurring once. The sample comprised PBMCs. The receptors were gathered from a man aged 60 to 69 in good health and CMV-seronegative.

V and J are TRBV7-2 and TRBJ1-1, with D perhaps matching TRBD1 (5 bases). V was cut by 1 base and J by 5 bases, with 17 bases left in between. Germline assignment: CDR1 SGHTA and CDR2 FQGNSA. The CDR3 is made up of 16 amino acids. The CDR3: CASSLESGARGTEAFF. CDR3 in DNA: TGTGCCAGCAGCTTAGAGTCTGGGGCCCGGGGGACTGAAGCTTTCTTT.

The chain is built from TRBV30 and TRBJ2-2; 14 nucleotides line up with TRBD2. J was trimmed by 4 bases and V by 3 bases; bases with no gene match: 4. Germline V gene data show CDR1 as GTSNPN and CDR2 as SVGIG (reference sequence). CDR3 length: 16 amino acids. The CDR3 nucleotides are TGTGCCTGGAGGACTAGCGGGGGGGCCGGCACCGGGGAGCTGTTTTTT. This sequence encodes CAWRTSGGAGTGELFF.

The V gene is TRBV10-3, the J gene TRBJ2-1, with 10 bases aligning to TRBD2. There are 16 residues in the CDR3. Germline CDR1 ENHRY, CDR2 SYGVKD. Losses at the gene ends were 6 bases for V and 2 bases for J; bases not matched to a gene: 7. CDR3 amino acids: CAIRQSGGGPYNEQFF. Here the CDR3 DNA reads TGTGCCATCAGACAAAGCGGGGGGGGACCCTACAATGAGCAGTTCTTC.

This chain links TRBV7-2 with TRBJ1-2, with no clear D. The CDR3 sequence is 16 residues long. Germline lookup yields CDR1 SGHTA and CDR2 FQGNSA. V lost 1 base and J 6 bases, leaving 18 bases between the germline ends. The CDR3 region has the DNA TGTGCCAGCAGCTTAGACGTTTTGGGGAGATCGCATGGCTACACCTTC. Encoded protein: CASSLDVLGRSHGYTF.

V is TRBV6-7 and J is TRBJ1-2, with a tentative D call TRBD1 (5 bases). TRBV6-7 has ORF status, its function being uncertain. This CDR3 comprises 16 residues. V was trimmed by 1 base and J by 5 bases, leaving 17 bases between them. The chain's CDR3 is CASSYWAGRFEYGYTF. DNA of the CDR3: TGTGCCAGCAGTTACTGGGCAGGGAGGTTTGAGTATGGCTACACCTTC.

The chain combines TRBV2 with TRBJ1-5, with D possibly TRBD1 on 5 matching bases. Deletions cut 6 bases from V and 0 bases from J, with 12 bases between. CDR3 size: 15 residues. Germline V gene data show CDR1 as SNHLY and CDR2 as FYNNEI. CDR3 in DNA: TGTGCCAGCAGGACACAGGCTATTAGCAATCAGCCCCAGCATTTT. It yields the protein CASRTQAISNQPQHF.

The rearrangement uses TRBV19 and TRBJ2-3; D possibly corresponds to TRBD2 (5 bases). Germline assignment: CDR1 LNHDA and CDR2 SQIVND (reference sequence). V lost 1 base, J lost 6 bases, and 11 bases lay in between. CDR3 size: 14 residues. CDR3 loop: CASSIGGSKDTQYF. In DNA, the CDR3 is TGTGCCAGTAGTATAGGTGGGAGCAAGGATACGCAGTATTTT.

The table lists this clone with a few counts. This chain joins TRBV2 and TRBJ2-5; 8 bases match TRBD2. In germline, CDR1 is SNHLY, CDR2 FYNNEI. V shed 6 bases, J shed 2 bases, and the junction held 8 bases outside the gene matches. The CDR3 spans 15 residues. The chain's CDR3 is CASSRTGGAQETQYF. DNA of the CDR3: TGTGCCAGCAGCCGTACGGGGGGGGCACAAGAGACCCAGTACTTC.

This chain uses TRBV6-5 with TRBJ1-1, with D unclear. CDR3 length equals 13 residues. Germline V gene sequence: CDR1 MNHEY, CDR2 SVGAGI. V lost 2 bases to trimming and J lost 4 bases, with 8 bases between them. The CDR3 DNA reads as TGTGCCAGCAGTTACCGGGAGTCCACTGAAGCTTTCTTT. It codes for CASSYRESTEAFF.

This chain uses TRBV6-5 with TRBJ2-7; D gene ambiguous. V lost 0 bases to trimming and J lost 3 bases, with 6 bases between them. CDR3 length: 13 amino acids. The V gene's germline CDR1 is MNHEY and CDR2 SVGAGI. The CDR3 spells CASSYSRGYEQYF. CDR3 nucleotide sequence: TGTGCCAGCAGTTACTCGCGCGGCTACGAGCAGTACTTC.

The J gene is TRBJ2-7, the V gene TRBV19; 7 positions match TRBD1. The CDR3 totals 15 residues. V gave up 6 bases and J gave up 3 bases; unmatched junction bases: 11. Germline values: CDR1 LNHDA, CDR2 SQIVND (reference sequence). In nucleotides, the CDR3 is TGTGCCAGTAGACCGGCCGAGGGGGCCCACTACGAGCAGTACTTC. It specifies CASRPAEGAHYEQYF.

The chain combines TRBV19 with TRBJ1-5, with no clear D. This CDR3 is built from 17 residues. V dropped 1 base and J dropped 2 bases, with 15 bases sitting between them. Germline loops: CDR1 LNHDA, CDR2 SQIVND (reference sequence). The CDR3 DNA reads as TGTGCCAGTAGTATAGGATTAACAGAGGGAGGCAATCAGCCCCAGCATTTT. It yields the protein CASSIGLTEGGNQPQHF.

J is TRBJ2-1 and V is TRBV28; 7 bases map to TRBD2. There are 14 residues in the CDR3. V lost 1 base to trimming and J lost 9 bases; unmatched junction nucleotides: 6. CDR1 and CDR2 from the germline V gene are MDHEN and SYDVKM. CDR3 in amino acids: CASSLYRREGEQFF. Written as DNA, the CDR3 is TGTGCCAGCAGTTTATATCGGAGGGAGGGTGAGCAGTTCTTC.

In nucleotides, the CDR3 is TGTGCCAGCAGCTTAGGGAGGGTTACCTACGAGCAGTACTTC. Protein sequence: CASSLGRVTYEQYF. The chain has TRBV7-8 and TRBJ2-7, with a possible D match to TRBD2 (6 bases). The CDR3 has 14 residues. In germline, CDR1 is SGHVS, CDR2 FQNEAQ. Trimming pared 1 base from V and 2 bases from J, leaving 9 bases between.

The chain joins TRBV10-2 to TRBJ2-3; 8 bases match TRBD2. This CDR3 contains 16 residues. Losses at the gene ends were 2 bases for V and 10 bases for J; bases not matched to a gene: 14. Germline CDR1 WSHSY, CDR2 SAAADI. The CDR3 sequence is CASSEVQAGERGAQYF. CDR3 in DNA: TGCGCCAGCAGTGAGGTTCAAGCGGGAGAACGGGGCGCGCAGTATTTT.

Only a few counts were recorded for this clone. The chain combines TRBV28 with TRBJ2-7; 8 nucleotides align to TRBD1. Per the germline V gene, CDR1 is MDHEN and CDR2 is SYDVKM. The V gene end was trimmed by 6 bases and the J gene end by 3 bases; junction bases not matched to a gene: 10. The CDR3 consists of 15 residues. CDR3 sequence (DNA): TGTGCCAGCAGCCCCCCCCCAGGGGGCCGCTACGAGCAGTACTTC. Its translation: CASSPPPGGRYEQYF.

V is TRBV6-4 and J is TRBJ1-5, with D hard to call. The V gene lost 5 bases and the J gene lost 1 base, with 6 bases spanning the gap. The CDR3 length is 13 residues. CDR1 MRHNA and CDR2 SNTAGT come from the germline V gene. The CDR3 loop reads CASSMESNQPQHF. The DNA of the CDR3 is TGTGCCAGCAGTATGGAGAGCAATCAGCCCCAGCATTTT.

The J gene is TRBJ2-1, the V gene TRBV7-2; 12 bases are shared with TRBD2. Trimming took 5 bases from V and 7 from J; bases not matched to a gene: 3. This CDR3 region has 14 residues. CDR1 and CDR2 from the germline V gene are SGHTA and FQGNSA. CDR3 in DNA: TGTGCCAGCAGCCCCACTAGCGGGAGGAATGAGCAGTTCTTC. This translates into CASSPTSGRNEQFF.